This record concerns one T cell receptor beta chain sequence. The antigen is unknown. The data originate from a study of a mutant IDH1 vaccine in newly diagnosed glioma. On the study more broadly: Of the patients given treatment, 62.5% were male and approximately 38% were female, and a mean age of around 44 years was recorded. Standard pretreatment was either radiotherapy, temozolomide, or, for most, radiochemotherapy with temozolomide. Study results and caveats: Any relationship between pseudoprogression and changes in top peripheral T cell clonotypes seemed absent.

The assay was immunoSEQ multiplex PCR, and TCRdb's table has in-frame clones only and misses some. The sample lists approximately 92,000 clones, around four fifths occurring once. This CDR3 comprises 16 residues. The germline V gene encodes CDR1 SGHTA and CDR2 FQGNSA. Trimming removed 6 bases at V and 0 bases at J, with 17 bases between. Time point given: baseline, week 1 (first vaccination visit). The treatment is: pre-vaccination baseline after standard-of-care therapy. This TCR was recovered from a woman aged 50 to 60 with glioma. This chain uses TRBV7-2 with TRBJ1-2; D is undetermined. The sample consisted of PBMCs, taken from a glioma patient treated with radiotherapy, temozolomide or both. The CDR3 region has the DNA TGTGCCAGCAGTTCCCCTTTCGGGGAGTCTAACTATGGCTACACCTTC. As protein: CASSSPFGESNYGYTF.